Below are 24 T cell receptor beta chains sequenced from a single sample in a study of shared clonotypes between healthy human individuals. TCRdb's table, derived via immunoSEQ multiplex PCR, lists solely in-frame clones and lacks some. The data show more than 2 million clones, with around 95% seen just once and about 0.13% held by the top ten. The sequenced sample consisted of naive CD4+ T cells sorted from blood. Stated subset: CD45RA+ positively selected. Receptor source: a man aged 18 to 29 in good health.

The CDR3 sequence: CASSLAEGKGYEQYF. The CDR3 DNA sequence: TGTGCCAGCAGCTTAGCAGAGGGAAAGGGCTACGAGCAGTACTTC. The chain carries TRBV7-6 and TRBJ2-7, with a possible D match to TRBD2 (5 bases). The ends were cut back, 0 bases at V and 3 bases at J, with 12 bases in the middle. Looked up from germline, CDR1 is SGHVS and CDR2 is FNYEAQ. The CDR3 sequence is 15 residues long.

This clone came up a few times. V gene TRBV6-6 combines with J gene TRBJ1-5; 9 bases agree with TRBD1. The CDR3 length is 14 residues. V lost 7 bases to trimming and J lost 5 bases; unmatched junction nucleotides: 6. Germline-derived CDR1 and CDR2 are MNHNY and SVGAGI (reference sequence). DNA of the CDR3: TGTGCCAGCATGACAGGGGGGCTATATCAGCCCCAGCATTTT. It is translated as CASMTGGLYQPQHF.

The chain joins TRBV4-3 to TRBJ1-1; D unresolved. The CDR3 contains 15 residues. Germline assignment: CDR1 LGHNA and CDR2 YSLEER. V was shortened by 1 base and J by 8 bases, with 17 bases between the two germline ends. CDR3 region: CASSQGTSSPREAFF. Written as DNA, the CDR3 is TGCGCCAGCAGCCAAGGGACGTCCTCCCCTCGCGAAGCTTTCTTT.

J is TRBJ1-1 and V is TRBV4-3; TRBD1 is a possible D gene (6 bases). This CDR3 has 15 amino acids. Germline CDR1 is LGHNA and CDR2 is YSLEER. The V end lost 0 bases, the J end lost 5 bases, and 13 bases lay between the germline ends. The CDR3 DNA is TGCGCCAGCAGCCAAGATGCGGGGGCTCGGACTGAAGCTTTCTTT. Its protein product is CASSQDAGARTEAFF.

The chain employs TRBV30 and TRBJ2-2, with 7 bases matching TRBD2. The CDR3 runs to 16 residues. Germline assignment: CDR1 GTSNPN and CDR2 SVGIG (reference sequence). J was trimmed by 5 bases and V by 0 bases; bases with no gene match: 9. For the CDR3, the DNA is TGTGCCTGGAGTGTATGGGCCTATAGCGGGACCGGGGAGCTGTTTTTT. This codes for CAWSVWAYSGTGELFF.

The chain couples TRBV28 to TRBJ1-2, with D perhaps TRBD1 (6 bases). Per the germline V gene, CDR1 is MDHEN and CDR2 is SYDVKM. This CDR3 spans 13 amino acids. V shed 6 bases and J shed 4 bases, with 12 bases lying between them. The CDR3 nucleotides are TGTGCCAGCAGCCATACAGGGTCCTATGGCTACACCTTC. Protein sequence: CASSHTGSYGYTF.

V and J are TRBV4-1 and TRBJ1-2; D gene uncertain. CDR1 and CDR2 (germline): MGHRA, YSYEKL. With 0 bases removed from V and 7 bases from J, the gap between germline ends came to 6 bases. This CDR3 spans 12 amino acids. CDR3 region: CASSQDGVGYTF. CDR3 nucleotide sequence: TGCGCCAGCAGCCAAGATGGGGTTGGCTACACCTTC.

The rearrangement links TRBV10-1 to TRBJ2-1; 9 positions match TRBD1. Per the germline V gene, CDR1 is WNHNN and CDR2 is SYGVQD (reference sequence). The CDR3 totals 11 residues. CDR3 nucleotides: TGCGACAGGGGGCCCTACAATGAGCAGTTCTTC. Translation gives CDRGPYNEQFF.

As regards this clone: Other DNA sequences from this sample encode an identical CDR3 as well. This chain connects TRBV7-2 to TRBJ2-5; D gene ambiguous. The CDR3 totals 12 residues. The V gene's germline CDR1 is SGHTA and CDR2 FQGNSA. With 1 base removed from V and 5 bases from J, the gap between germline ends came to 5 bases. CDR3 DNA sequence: TGTGCCAGCAGCTTAGTCAGGGAGACCCAGTACTTC. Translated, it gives CASSLVRETQYF.

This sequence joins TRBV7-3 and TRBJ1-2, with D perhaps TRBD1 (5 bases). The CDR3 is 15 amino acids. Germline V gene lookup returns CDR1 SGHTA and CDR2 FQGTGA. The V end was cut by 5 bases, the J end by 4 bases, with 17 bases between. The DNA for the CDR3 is TGTGCCAGCAGCCCCGCGGGGCCCCTGTCCTATGGCTACACCTTC. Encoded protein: CASSPAGPLSYGYTF. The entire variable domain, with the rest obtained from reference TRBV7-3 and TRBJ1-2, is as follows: GAGVSQTPSNKVTEKGKYVELRCDPISGHTALYWYRQSLGQGPEFLIYFQGTGAADDSGLPNDRFFAVRPEGSVSTLKIQRTERGDSAVYLCASSPAGPLSYGYTFGSGTRLTVV.

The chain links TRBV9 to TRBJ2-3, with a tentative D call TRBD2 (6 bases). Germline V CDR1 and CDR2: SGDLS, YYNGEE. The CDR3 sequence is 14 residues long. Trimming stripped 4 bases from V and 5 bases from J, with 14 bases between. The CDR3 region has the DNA TGTGCCAGCAGCCCTGGGACTTACTTAGATACGCAGTATTTT. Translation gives CASSPGTYLDTQYF. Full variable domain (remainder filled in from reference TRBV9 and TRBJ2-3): DSGVTQTPKHLITATGQRVTLRCSPRSGDLSVYWYQQSLDQGLQFLIQYYNGEERAKGNILERFSAQQFPDLHSELNLSSLELGDSALYFCASSPGTYLDTQYFGPGTRLTVL.

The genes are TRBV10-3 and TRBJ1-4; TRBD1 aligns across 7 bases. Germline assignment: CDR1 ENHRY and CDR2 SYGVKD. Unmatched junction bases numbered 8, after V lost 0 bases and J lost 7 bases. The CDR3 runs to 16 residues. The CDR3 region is CAISESRGGGLEKLFF. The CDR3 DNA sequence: TGTGCCATCAGTGAGTCGAGGGGAGGGGGCCTTGAAAAACTGTTTTTT.

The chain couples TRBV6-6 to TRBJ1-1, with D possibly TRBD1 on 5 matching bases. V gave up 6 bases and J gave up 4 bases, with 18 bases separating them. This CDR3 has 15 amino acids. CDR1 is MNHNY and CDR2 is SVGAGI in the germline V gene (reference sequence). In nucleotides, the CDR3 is TGTGCCAGCAGATCGTGGGACGTGCGGGGCACTGAAGCTTTCTTT. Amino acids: CASRSWDVRGTEAFF.

The CDR3 loop reads CASGISPGQGYNEQFF. CDR3 nucleotides: TGTGCCAGCGGCATCTCCCCGGGACAGGGCTACAATGAGCAGTTCTTC. This chain links TRBV11-3 with TRBJ2-1, with 9 bases aligning to TRBD1. This CDR3 is built from 16 residues. From germline, CDR1 is SGHNT and CDR2 YENEEA. Trimming at V came to 8 bases and at J to 3 bases, leaving 11 bases not matched to a gene.

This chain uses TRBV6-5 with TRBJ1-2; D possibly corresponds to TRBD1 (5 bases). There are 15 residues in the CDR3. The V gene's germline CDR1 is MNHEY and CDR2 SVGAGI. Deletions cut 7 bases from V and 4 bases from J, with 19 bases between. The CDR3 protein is CASTDPGQGIYGYTF. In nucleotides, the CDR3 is TGTGCCAGCACCGATCCCGGGCAGGGAATCTATGGCTACACCTTC.

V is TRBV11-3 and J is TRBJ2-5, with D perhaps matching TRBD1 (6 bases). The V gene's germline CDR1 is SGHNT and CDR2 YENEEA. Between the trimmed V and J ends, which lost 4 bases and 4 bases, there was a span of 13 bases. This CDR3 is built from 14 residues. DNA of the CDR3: TGTGCCAGCAGCTCCAACAGGGAAGGAGAGACCCAGTACTTC. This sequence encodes CASSSNREGETQYF. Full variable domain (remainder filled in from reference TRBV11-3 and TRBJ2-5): EAGVVQSPRYKIIEKKQPVAFWCNPISGHNTLYWYLQNLGQGPELLIRYENEEAVDDSQLPKDRFSAERLKGVDSTLKIQPAELGDSAVYLCASSSNREGETQYFGPGTRLLVL.

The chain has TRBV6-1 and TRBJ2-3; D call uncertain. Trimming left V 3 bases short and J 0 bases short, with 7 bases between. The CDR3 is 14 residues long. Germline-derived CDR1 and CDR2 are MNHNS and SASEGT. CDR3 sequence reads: CASSEIRSTDTQYF. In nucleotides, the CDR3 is TGTGCCAGCAGTGAGATACGGAGCACAGATACGCAGTATTTT.

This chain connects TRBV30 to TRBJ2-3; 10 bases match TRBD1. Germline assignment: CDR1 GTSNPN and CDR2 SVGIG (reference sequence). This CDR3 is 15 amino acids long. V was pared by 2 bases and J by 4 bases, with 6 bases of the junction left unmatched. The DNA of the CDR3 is TGTGCCTGGAGTCCAGACAGGGGGCTGGCAGATACGCAGTATTTT. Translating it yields CAWSPDRGLADTQYF.

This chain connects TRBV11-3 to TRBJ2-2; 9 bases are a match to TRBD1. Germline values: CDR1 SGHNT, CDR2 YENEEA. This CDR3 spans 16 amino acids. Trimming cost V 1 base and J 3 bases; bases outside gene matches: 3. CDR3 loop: CASSLGDRVDTGELFF. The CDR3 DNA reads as TGTGCCAGCAGCTTAGGGGACAGGGTGGACACCGGGGAGCTGTTTTTT. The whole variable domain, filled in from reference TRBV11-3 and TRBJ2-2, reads EAGVVQSPRYKIIEKKQPVAFWCNPISGHNTLYWYLQNLGQGPELLIRYENEEAVDDSQLPKDRFSAERLKGVDSTLKIQPAELGDSAVYLCASSLGDRVDTGELFFGEGSRLTVL.

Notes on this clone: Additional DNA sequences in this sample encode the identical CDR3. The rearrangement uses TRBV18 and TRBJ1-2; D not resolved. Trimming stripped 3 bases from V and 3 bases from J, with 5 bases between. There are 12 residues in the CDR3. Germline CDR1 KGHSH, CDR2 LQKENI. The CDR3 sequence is CASSPLDYGYTF. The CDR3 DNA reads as TGTGCCAGCTCACCCTTAGACTATGGCTACACCTTC.

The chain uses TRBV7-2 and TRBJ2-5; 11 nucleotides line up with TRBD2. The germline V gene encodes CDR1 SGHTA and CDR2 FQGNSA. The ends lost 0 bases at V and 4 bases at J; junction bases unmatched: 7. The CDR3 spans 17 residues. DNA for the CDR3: TGTGCCAGCAGCTTAGCGGATAGCGGGAGGGCAAGAGAGACCCAGTACTTC. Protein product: CASSLADSGRARETQYF.

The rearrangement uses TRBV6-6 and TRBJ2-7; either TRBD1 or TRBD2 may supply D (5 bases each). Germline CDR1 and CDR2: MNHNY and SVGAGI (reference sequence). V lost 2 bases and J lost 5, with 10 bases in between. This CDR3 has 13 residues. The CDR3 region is CASSYLGVNEQYF. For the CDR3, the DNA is TGTGCCAGCAGTTACCTGGGGGTCAACGAGCAGTACTTC.

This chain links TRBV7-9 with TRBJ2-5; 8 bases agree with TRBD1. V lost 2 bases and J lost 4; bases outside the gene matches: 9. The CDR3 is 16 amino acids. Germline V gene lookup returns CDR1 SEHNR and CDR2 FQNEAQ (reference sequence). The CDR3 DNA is TGTGCCAGCAGCTTATTTGGACAGGGCAAAGGAGAGACCCAGTACTTC. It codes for CASSLFGQGKGETQYF.

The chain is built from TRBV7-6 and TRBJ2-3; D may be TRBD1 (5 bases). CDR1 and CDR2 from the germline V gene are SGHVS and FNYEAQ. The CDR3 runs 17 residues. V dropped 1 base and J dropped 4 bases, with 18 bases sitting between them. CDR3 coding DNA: TGTGCCAGCAGCTTAGGGCTGAAACAGGACCCCGCAGATACGCAGTATTTT. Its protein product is CASSLGLKQDPADTQYF.